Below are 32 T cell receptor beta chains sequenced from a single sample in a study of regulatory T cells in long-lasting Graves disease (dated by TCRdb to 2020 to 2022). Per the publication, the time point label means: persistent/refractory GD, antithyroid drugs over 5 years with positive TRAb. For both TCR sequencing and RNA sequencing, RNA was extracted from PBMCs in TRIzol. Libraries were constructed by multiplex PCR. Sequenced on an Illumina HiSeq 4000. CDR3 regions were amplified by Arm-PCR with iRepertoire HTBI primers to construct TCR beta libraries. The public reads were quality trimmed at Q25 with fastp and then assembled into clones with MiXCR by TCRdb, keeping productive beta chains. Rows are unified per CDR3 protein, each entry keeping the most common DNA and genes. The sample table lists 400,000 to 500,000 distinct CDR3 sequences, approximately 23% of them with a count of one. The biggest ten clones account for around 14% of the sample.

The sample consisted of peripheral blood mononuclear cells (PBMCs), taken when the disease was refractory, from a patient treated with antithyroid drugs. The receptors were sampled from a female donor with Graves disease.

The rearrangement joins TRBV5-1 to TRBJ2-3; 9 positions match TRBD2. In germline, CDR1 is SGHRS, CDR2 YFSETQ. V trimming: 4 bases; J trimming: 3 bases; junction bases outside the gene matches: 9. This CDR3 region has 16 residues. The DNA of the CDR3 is TGCGCCAGCAGCCCTCCTGGGCGGGAGGGGACAGATACGCAGTATTTT. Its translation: CASSPPGREGTDTQYF.

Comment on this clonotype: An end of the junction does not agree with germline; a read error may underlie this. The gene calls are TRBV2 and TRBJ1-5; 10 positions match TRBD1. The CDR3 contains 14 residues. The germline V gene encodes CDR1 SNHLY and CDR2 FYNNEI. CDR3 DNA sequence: TGTGCCAGCAGTACACAAGCATACCGGGACAGGGGAAATTTT. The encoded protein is CASSTQAYRDRGNF. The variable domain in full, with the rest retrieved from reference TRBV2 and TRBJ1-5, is EPEVTQTPSHQVTQMGQEVILRCVPISNHLYFYWYRQILGQKVEFLVSFYNNEISEKSEIFDDQFSVERPDGSNFTLKIRSTKLEDSAMYFCASSTQAYRDRGNFGDGTRLSIL.

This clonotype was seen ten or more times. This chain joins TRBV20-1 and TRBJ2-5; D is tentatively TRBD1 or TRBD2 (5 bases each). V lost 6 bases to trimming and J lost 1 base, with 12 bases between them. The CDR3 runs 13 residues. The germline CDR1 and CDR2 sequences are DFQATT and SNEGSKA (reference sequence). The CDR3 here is CSASRDGQETQYF. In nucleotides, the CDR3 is TGCAGTGCGAGCCGGGACGGCCAAGAGACCCAGTACTTC.

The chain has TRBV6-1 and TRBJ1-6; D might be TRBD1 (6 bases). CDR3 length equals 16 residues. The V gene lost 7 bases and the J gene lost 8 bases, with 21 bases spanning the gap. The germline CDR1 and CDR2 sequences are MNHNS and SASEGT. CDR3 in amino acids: CASISGGGGADSPLHF. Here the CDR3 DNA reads TGTGCCAGCATCTCCGGTGGGGGGGGCGCCGATTCACCCCTCCACTTT.

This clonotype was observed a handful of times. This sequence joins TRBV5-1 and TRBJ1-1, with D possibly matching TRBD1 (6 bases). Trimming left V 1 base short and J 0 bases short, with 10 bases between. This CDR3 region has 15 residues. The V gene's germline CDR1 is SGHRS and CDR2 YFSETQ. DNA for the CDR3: TGCGCCAGCAGCTTGACGGCAGGGGTGAACACTGAAGCTTTCTTT. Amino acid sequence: CASSLTAGVNTEAFF.

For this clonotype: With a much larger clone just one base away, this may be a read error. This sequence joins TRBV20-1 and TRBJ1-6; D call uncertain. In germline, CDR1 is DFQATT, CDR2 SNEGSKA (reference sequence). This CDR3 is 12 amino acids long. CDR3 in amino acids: CSAAGGITPPHF. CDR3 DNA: TGCAGTGCAGCCGGAGGGATCACACCCCCCCACTTT.

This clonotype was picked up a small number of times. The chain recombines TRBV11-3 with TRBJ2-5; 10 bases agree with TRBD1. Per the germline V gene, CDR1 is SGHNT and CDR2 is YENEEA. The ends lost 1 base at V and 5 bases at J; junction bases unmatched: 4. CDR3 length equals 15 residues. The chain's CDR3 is CASSLAGTGEETQYF. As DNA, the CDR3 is TGTGCCAGCAGCTTAGCCGGGACAGGGGAGGAGACCCAGTACTTC.

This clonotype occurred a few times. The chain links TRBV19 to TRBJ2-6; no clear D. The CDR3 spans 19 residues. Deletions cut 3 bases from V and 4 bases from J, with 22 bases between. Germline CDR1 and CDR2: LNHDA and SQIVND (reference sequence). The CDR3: CASSMGLGPEPQGANVLTF. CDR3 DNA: TGTGCCAGTAGTATGGGTCTGGGTCCTGAGCCTCAAGGGGCCAACGTCCTGACTTTC. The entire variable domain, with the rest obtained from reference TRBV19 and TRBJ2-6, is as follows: DGGITQSPKYLFRKEGQNVTLSCEQNLNHDAMYWYRQDPGQGLRLIYYSQIVNDFQKGDIAEGYSVSREKKESFPLTVTSAQKNPTAFYLCASSMGLGPEPQGANVLTFGAGSRLTVL.

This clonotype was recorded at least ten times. In DNA, the CDR3 is TGTGCCACCAGCAGAATCTCCGGGAGACAGACTCAAGAGACCCAGTACTTC. Encoded protein: CATSRISGRQTQETQYF. V gene TRBV15 combines with J gene TRBJ2-5; weak D call: TRBD2 (6 bases). The CDR3 runs 17 residues. Trimming took 2 bases from V and 2 from J, leaving 18 bases between them. Germline lookup yields CDR1 LNHNV and CDR2 YYDKDF (reference sequence).

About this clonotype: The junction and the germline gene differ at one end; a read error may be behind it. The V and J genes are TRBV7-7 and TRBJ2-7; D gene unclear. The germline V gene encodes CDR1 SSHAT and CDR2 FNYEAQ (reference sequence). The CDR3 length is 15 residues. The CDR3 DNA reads TGTGCTAGCAGTTTCGGTTCGGGTGCCTCCTACGAGCAGTACTTC. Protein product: CASSFGSGASYEQYF.

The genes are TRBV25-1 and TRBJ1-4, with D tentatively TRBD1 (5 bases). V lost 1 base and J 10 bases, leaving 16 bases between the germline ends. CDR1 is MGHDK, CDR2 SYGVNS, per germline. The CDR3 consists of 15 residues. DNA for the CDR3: TGTGCCAGCAGTGAATCCGGCAGGGATGGTGTAAAACTGTTTTTT. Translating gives CASSESGRDGVKLFF.

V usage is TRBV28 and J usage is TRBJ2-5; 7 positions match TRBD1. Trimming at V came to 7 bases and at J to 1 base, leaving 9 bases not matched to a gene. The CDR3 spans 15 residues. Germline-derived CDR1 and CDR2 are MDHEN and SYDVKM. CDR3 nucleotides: TGTGCCAGCACCTCCGGACAGGTGGGCCAAGAGACCCAGTACTTC. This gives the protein CASTSGQVGQETQYF.

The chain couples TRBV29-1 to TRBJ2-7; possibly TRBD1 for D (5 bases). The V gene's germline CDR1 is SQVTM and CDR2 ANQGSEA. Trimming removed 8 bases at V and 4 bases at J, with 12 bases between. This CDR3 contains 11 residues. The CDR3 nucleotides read TGCAGCTTGCTTCAGGGTTACGAGCAGTACTTC. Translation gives CSLLQGYEQYF.

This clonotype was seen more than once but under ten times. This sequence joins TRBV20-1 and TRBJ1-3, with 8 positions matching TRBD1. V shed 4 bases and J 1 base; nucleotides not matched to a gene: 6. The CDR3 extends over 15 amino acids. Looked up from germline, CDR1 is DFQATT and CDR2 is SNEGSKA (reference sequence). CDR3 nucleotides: TGCAGTGCTAAGAGGACAGGGAGGTCTGGAAACACCATATATTTT. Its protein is CSAKRTGRSGNTIYF.

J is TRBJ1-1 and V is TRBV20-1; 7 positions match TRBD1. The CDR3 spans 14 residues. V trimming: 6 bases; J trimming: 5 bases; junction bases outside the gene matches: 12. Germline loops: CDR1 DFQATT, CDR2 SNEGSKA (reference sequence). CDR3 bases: TGCAGTGCACCTCCGACAGGGAAGGGAACTGAAGCTTTCTTT. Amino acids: CSAPPTGKGTEAFF.

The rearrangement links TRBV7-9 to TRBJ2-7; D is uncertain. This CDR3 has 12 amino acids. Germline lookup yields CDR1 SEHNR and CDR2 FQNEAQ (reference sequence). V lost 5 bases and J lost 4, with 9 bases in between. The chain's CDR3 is CASSTQTYEQYF. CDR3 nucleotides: TGTGCCAGCAGCACCCAGACGTACGAGCAGTACTTC.

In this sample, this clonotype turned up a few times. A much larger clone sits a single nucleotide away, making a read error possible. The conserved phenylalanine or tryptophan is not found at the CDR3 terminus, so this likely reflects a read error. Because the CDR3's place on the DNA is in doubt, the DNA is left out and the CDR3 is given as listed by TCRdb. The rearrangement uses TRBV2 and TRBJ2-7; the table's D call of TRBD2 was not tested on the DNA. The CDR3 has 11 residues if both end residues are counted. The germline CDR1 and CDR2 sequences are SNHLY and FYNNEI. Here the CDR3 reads CASGGKRDLIL.

CDR3 sequence (DNA): TGTGCCACCAGCAGCGGACTAGCGAGCTACGAGCAGTACTTC. It codes for CATSSGLASYEQYF. The rearrangement uses TRBV15 and TRBJ2-7; 9 nucleotides align to TRBD2. Germline V CDR1 and CDR2: LNHNV, YYDKDF (reference sequence). The CDR3 contains 14 residues. Losses at the gene ends were 3 bases for V and 3 bases for J; bases not matched to a gene: 3.

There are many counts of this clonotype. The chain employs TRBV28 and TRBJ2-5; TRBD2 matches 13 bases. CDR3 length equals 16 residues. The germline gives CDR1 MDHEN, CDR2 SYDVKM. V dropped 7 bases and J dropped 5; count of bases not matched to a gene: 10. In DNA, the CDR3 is TGTGCCAGCACCAGGACTAGCGGGAGTCCCCAGGAGACCCAGTACTTC. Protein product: CASTRTSGSPQETQYF. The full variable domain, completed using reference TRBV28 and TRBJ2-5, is DVKVTQSSRYLVKRTGEKVFLECVQDMDHENMFWYRQDPGLGLRLIYFSYDVKMKEKGDIPEGYSVSREKKERFSLILESASTNQTSMYLCASTRTSGSPQETQYFGPGTRLLVL.

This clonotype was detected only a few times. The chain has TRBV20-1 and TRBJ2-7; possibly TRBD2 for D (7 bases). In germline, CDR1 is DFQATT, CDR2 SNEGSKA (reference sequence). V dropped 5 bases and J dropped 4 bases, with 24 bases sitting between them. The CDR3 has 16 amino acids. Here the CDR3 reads CSAPPPPGGSGYEQYF. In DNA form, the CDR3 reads TGCAGTGCTCCTCCCCCGCCGGGGGGCTCGGGTTACGAGCAGTACTTC.

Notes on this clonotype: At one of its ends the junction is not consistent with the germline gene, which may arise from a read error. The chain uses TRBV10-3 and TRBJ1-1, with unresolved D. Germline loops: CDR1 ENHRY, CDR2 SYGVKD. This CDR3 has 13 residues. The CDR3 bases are TGTGCCATCAGTCACCCAATGAACGCTGAAGCTTTCTTT. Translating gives CAISHPMNAEAFF.

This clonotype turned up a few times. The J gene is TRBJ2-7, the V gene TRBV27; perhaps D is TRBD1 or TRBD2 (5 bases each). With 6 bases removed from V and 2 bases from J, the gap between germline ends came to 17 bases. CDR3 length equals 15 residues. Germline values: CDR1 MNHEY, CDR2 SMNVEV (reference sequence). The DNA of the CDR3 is TGTGCCAGCAGAAACCCCGGGACGGCAACCTACGAGCAGTACTTC. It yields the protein CASRNPGTATYEQYF.

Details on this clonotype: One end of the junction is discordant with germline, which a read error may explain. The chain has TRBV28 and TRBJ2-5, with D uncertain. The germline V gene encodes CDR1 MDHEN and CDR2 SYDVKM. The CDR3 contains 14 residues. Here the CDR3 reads CASREPGSQEAQYF. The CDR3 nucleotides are TGTGCCAGCAGGGAGCCGGGTTCTCAAGAGGCCCAGTACTTC.

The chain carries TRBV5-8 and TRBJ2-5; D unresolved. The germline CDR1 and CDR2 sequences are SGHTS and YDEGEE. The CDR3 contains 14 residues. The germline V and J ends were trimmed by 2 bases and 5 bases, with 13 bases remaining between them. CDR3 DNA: TGTGCCAGCAGCTTTAGCCTTTCGCGGGAGACCCAGTACTTC. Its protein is CASSFSLSRETQYF.

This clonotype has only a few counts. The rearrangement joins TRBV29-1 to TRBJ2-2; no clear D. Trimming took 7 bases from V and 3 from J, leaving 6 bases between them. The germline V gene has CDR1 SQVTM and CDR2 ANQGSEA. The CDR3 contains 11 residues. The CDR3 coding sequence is TGCAGCGGGACGGACACCGGGGAGCTGTTTTTT. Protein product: CSGTDTGELFF.

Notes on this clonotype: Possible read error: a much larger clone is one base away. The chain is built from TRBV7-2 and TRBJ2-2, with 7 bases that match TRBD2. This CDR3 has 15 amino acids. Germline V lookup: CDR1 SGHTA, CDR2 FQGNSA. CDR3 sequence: CASSLSTSETGELVF. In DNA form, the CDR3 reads TGTGCCAGCAGCTTAAGTACTAGCGAAACCGGGGAGCTGGTTTTT.

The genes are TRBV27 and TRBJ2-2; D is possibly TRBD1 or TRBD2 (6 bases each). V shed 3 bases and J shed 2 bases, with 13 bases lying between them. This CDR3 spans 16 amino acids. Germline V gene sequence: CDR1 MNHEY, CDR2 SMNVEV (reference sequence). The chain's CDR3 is CASSFSSGANTGELFF. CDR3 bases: TGTGCCAGCAGTTTTAGCTCGGGGGCCAACACCGGGGAGCTGTTTTTT.

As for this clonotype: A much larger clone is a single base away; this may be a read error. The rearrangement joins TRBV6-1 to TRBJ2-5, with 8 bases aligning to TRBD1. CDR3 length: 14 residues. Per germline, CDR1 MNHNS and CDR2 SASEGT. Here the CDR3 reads CASSRQGSGEAQYF. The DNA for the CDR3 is TGTGCCAGCAGTCGACAGGGGAGCGGAGAGGCCCAGTACTTC.

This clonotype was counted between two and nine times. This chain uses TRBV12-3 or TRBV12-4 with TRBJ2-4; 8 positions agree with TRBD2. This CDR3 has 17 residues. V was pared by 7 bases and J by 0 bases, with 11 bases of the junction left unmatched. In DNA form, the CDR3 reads TGTGCCAGCACCCCCGGGACTAGTAAACTAGCCAAAAACATTCAGTACTTC. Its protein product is CASTPGTSKLAKNIQYF.

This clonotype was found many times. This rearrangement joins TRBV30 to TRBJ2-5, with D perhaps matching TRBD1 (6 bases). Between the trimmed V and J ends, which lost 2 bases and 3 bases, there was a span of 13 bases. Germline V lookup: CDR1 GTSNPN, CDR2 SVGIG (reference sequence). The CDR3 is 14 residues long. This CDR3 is CAWSTTGGEETQYF. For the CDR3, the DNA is TGTGCCTGGAGTACGACAGGTGGGGAAGAGACCCAGTACTTC.

CDR3 coding DNA: TGTGCCAGCAGCCCCGTGAGCGGGAGGTTTGCCGGGGAGCTGTTTTTT. Amino acid sequence: CASSPVSGRFAGELFF. The chain is built from TRBV7-8 and TRBJ2-2; 9 nucleotides line up with TRBD2. With V trimmed by 5 bases and J by 6 bases, 10 bases remained unmatched. Looked up from germline, CDR1 is SGHVS and CDR2 is FQNEAQ. CDR3 size: 16 residues.

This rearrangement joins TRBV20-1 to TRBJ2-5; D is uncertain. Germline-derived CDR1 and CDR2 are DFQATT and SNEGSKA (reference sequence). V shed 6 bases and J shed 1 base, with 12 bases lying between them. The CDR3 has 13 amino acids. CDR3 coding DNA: TGCAGTGCCCCGCAAGAATCCCAAGAGACCCAGTACTTC. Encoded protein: CSAPQESQETQYF.